What follows are 18 T cell receptor beta chains derived from one specimen sequenced in a study of identical twins. MiXCR, run by TCRdb on the 5' RACE reads, gives a single entry per CDR3 protein. Of a few hundred thousand distinct CDR3 sequences listed, less than 25% are singletons. These data were also filed under a second study, of T cells expressing NK-cell markers.

The sample comprised CD4+ T cells sorted from blood. These receptors came from a woman in her late teens or twenties in good health.

This clonotype was detected only a few times. The chain uses TRBV7-2 and TRBJ2-7; D remains unclear. The CDR3 runs to 13 residues. V was clipped by 5 bases and J by 6 bases, with 14 bases between them. Germline values: CDR1 SGHTA, CDR2 FQGNSA. Here the CDR3 reads CASSLSHSREQYF. For the CDR3, the DNA is TGTGCCAGCAGCCTATCTCATAGTCGCGAGCAGTACTTC.

The chain recombines TRBV18 with TRBJ1-6, with D unclear. V was shortened by 1 base and J by 9 bases, with 13 bases between the two germline ends. The CDR3 length is 15 residues. Germline V lookup: CDR1 KGHSH, CDR2 LQKENI. CDR3 coding DNA: TGTGCCAGCTCACCACGTCCGCTGGAAGGTTCACCCCTCCACTTT. It encodes CASSPRPLEGSPLHF.

The chain carries TRBV7-9 and TRBJ2-7, with D hard to call. V lost 5 bases and J lost 3, with 17 bases in between. The CDR3 covers 15 residues. Germline V lookup: CDR1 SEHNR, CDR2 FQNEAQ (reference sequence). The CDR3 nucleotides read TGTGCCAGCAGCACCGACACTATACCGTTCTACGAGCAGTACTTC. Protein: CASSTDTIPFYEQYF. The full variable domain, with the rest looked up from reference TRBV7-9 and TRBJ2-7, is DTGVSQNPRHKITKRGQNVTFRCDPISEHNRLYWYRQTLGQGPEFLTYFQNEAQLEKSRLLSDRFSAERPKGSFSTLEIQRTEQGDSAMYLCASSTDTIPFYEQYFGPGTRLTVT.

The chain joins TRBV20-1 to TRBJ2-1; 7 bases align to TRBD2. V shed 6 bases, J shed 0 bases, and the junction held 8 bases outside the gene matches. The CDR3 is made up of 15 amino acids. CDR1 is DFQATT, CDR2 SNEGSKA, per germline (reference sequence). The CDR3 protein is CSAAGAGSSYNEQFF. The CDR3, as DNA: TGCAGTGCCGCGGGAGCAGGGAGCTCCTACAATGAGCAGTTCTTC.

As concerns this clonotype: Relative to the germline gene, one junction end is altered; a read error may explain this. This rearrangement joins TRBV29-1 to TRBJ2-4; D is possibly TRBD2 (6 bases). The CDR3 contains 12 residues. Germline lookup yields CDR1 SQVTM and CDR2 ANQGSEA. The CDR3 DNA sequence: TGCTGCGTTGCCGGGGGCAAAAACATTCAGTACTTC. Protein product: CCVAGGKNIQYF.

This sequence joins TRBV29-1 and TRBJ1-1; D ambiguous. Trimming removed 3 bases from V and 2 bases from J, with 4 bases in between. The CDR3 sequence is 11 residues long. Germline V lookup: CDR1 SQVTM, CDR2 ANQGSEA. CDR3 sequence: CSVDSNTEAFF. CDR3 sequence (DNA): TGCAGCGTTGACAGCAACACTGAAGCTTTCTTT.

This clonotype came up a few times. The genes are TRBV5-5 and TRBJ2-1; the D gene could be TRBD1 or TRBD2 (7 bases each). CDR1 is SGHKS, CDR2 YYEKEE, per germline (reference sequence). Trimming pared 2 bases from V and 7 bases from J, leaving 22 bases between. The CDR3 has 17 residues. CDR3 residues: CASSFRPGTVRGNEQFF. CDR3 DNA sequence: TGTGCCAGCAGCTTTCGTCCCGGGACAGTGCGGGGGAATGAGCAGTTCTTC.

This clonotype was picked up a small number of times. The rearrangement uses TRBV7-9 and TRBJ2-7; unclear D gene. Looked up from germline, CDR1 is SEHNR and CDR2 is FQNEAQ (reference sequence). Trimming took 5 bases from V and 4 from J, leaving 9 bases between them. The CDR3 runs 12 residues. The CDR3 DNA sequence: TGTGCCAGCAGCCGCTTGGTATACGAGCAGTACTTC. Its translation is CASSRLVYEQYF.

This chain joins TRBV5-1 and TRBJ1-1; no reliable D call. Per germline, CDR1 SGHRS and CDR2 YFSETQ. The CDR3 is 14 amino acids. V was cut by 7 bases and J by 1 base, with 14 bases left in between. This CDR3 reads CASGQSGPNTEAFF. CDR3 DNA: TGCGCCAGCGGTCAATCCGGGCCGAACACTGAAGCTTTCTTT.

V usage is TRBV4-3 and J usage is TRBJ2-2; D gene uncertain. The ends were cut back, 4 bases at V and 4 bases at J, with 13 bases in the middle. The CDR3 contains 15 residues. Germline loops: CDR1 LGHNA, CDR2 YSLEER. The CDR3 nucleotides read TGCGCCAGCAGCCCGGAGAACAGAGCCACCGGGGAGCTGTTTTTT. Translation: CASSPENRATGELFF.

The gene calls are TRBV20-1 and TRBJ1-5; D is possibly TRBD1 (5 bases). Germline values: CDR1 DFQATT, CDR2 SNEGSKA (reference sequence). The CDR3 length is 12 residues. V lost 6 bases and J 4 bases, leaving 10 bases between the germline ends. The CDR3 reads CSATDSNQPQHF. The CDR3 region has the DNA TGCAGTGCAACCGACAGTAATCAGCCCCAGCATTTT.

The J gene is TRBJ2-2, the V gene TRBV9, with D tentatively TRBD1 (5 bases). The V gene lost 6 bases and the J gene lost 12 bases, with 15 bases spanning the gap. The CDR3 sequence is 12 residues long. Germline V gene sequence: CDR1 SGDLS, CDR2 YYNGEE. In DNA form, the CDR3 reads TGTGCCAGCACGCAACCCCAGGGAAAGCTGTTTTTT. Its translation: CASTQPQGKLFF.

On this clonotype itself: One base away lies a much larger clone, so this may be a sequencing read error. The gene calls are TRBV5-1 and TRBJ1-1; D call uncertain. Germline loops: CDR1 SGHRS, CDR2 YFSETQ. V lost 0 bases to trimming and J lost 1 base, with 4 bases between them. This CDR3 has 13 residues. CDR3 nucleotides: TGCGCCAGCAGCTTGGCCTGGAACACTGAAGCTTTCTTT. Its translation is CASSLAWNTEAFF.

The chain uses TRBV9 and TRBJ2-4, with 7 bases aligning to TRBD2. The CDR3 is 15 amino acids. Germline V gene sequence: CDR1 SGDLS, CDR2 YYNGEE. After removal of 0 bases from V and 5 bases from J, the junction contained 5 bases not matched to a gene. The DNA of the CDR3 is TGTGCCAGCAGCGTAGTGGGGGGGTCTGAAAACATTCAGTACTTC. Translation: CASSVVGGSENIQYF.

The table lists this clonotype with a few counts. The chain employs TRBV20-1 and TRBJ2-7; D unclear. The CDR3 runs 13 residues. V lost 7 bases and J 0 bases, leaving 13 bases between the germline ends. Germline V gene sequence: CDR1 DFQATT, CDR2 SNEGSKA (reference sequence). CDR3 sequence: CSGAEPSSYEQYF. DNA of the CDR3: TGCAGTGGGGCTGAACCGAGCTCCTACGAGCAGTACTTC.

This clonotype has a handful of counts. V gene TRBV10-3 combines with J gene TRBJ2-3; no reliable D call. The CDR3 spans 12 residues. Trimming removed 2 bases from V and 4 bases from J, with 4 bases in between. Germline lookup yields CDR1 ENHRY and CDR2 SYGVKD. The CDR3 nucleotides read TGTGCCATCAGTGAGATGGCAGATACGCAGTATTTT. Translated, it gives CAISEMADTQYF.

This clonotype has just a few counts. CDR3 nucleotide sequence: TGTGCCAGCAGTGAAAACGGGGTTCGCACCGGGGAGCTGTTTTTT. Its translation is CASSENGVRTGELFF. The chain joins TRBV2 to TRBJ2-2, with D possibly TRBD2 on 5 matching bases. Germline V lookup: CDR1 SNHLY, CDR2 FYNNEI. The germline V and J ends were trimmed by 2 bases and 4 bases, with 11 bases remaining between them. The CDR3 covers 15 residues.

The V gene is TRBV20-1, the J gene TRBJ2-2; the D gene is possibly TRBD2 (6 bases). The CDR3 contains 14 residues. Trimming shortened V by 1 base and J by 6 bases, and 12 bases separated the two germline ends. Per germline, CDR1 DFQATT and CDR2 SNEGSKA (reference sequence). CDR3 amino acids: CSARGGSGAGELFF. CDR3 in DNA: TGCAGTGCTAGAGGGGGTTCGGGGGCCGGGGAGCTGTTTTTT.